The 9 T cell receptor beta chains reported below all come from one sample, sequenced in a study of regulatory T cells in long-lasting Graves disease. Time point here: persistent/refractory GD, antithyroid drugs over 5 years with positive TRAb. PBMC RNA served as the TCR library source. Sequencing libraries for TCR beta were prepared with iRepertoire HTBI primers and Arm-PCR of CDR3 regions. TCRdb independently ran MiXCR on the multiplex PCR reads; one entry per CDR3 protein. The table records over 650,000 distinct CDR3 sequences, around 30% of them present only once. The sample here was peripheral blood mononuclear cells (PBMCs), taken when the disease was refractory, from a patient treated with antithyroid drugs. The receptors were gathered from a female donor with Graves disease.

The chain couples TRBV5-1 to TRBJ1-2, with D unclear. The ends were cut back, 6 bases at V and 2 bases at J, with 14 bases in the middle. The CDR3 runs to 14 residues. Germline V gene data show CDR1 as SGHRS and CDR2 as YFSETQ. CDR3 loop: CASTLMGENYGYTF. The CDR3 DNA follows: TGCGCCAGCACCCTGATGGGAGAAAACTATGGCTACACCTTC.

CDR3 protein: CAWAGRLGPQHF. As DNA, the CDR3 is TGTGCCTGGGCGGGGAGGCTGGGCCCCCAGCATTTT. The gene calls are TRBV30 and TRBJ1-5; D gene unclear. Trimming took off 5 bases at V and 10 bases at J, with 15 bases between the two ends. The CDR3 contains 12 residues. CDR1 and CDR2 (germline): GTSNPN, SVGIG (reference sequence).

The rearrangement uses TRBV4-3 and TRBJ2-7, with 10 bases identical to TRBD2. The CDR3 is made up of 17 amino acids. J gave up 2 bases and V 0 bases, and 7 bases lay outside the gene matches. Germline loops: CDR1 LGHNA, CDR2 YSLEER. The CDR3 bases are TGCGCCAGCAGCCAAGATTCCGGCCTAGCGGGAGCCTACGAGCAGTACTTC. This translates into CASSQDSGLAGAYEQYF.

V gene TRBV5-6 combines with J gene TRBJ2-7, with a possible D match to TRBD2 (5 bases). Germline CDR1 reads SGHDT; CDR2 reads YYEEEE. This CDR3 has 16 residues. V was shortened by 0 bases and J by 0 bases, with 13 bases between the two germline ends. The CDR3, as DNA: TGTGCCAGCAGCTTGGTGGCTAGCCGTTTCTCCTACGAGCAGTACTTC. Translation: CASSLVASRFSYEQYF. The whole variable domain, filled in from reference TRBV5-6 and TRBJ2-7, reads DAGVTQSPTHLIKTRGQQVTLRCSPKSGHDTVSWYQQALGQGPQFIFQYYEEEERQRGNFPDRFSGHQFPNYSSELNVNALLLGDSALYLCASSLVASRFSYEQYFGPGTRLTVT.

The J gene is TRBJ1-2, the V gene TRBV10-3; the D gene is possibly TRBD1 (5 bases). Trimming removed 4 bases at V and 4 bases at J, with 10 bases between. This CDR3 region has 13 residues. CDR1 ENHRY and CDR2 SYGVKD come from the germline V gene. The CDR3 nucleotides are TGTGCCATCAGTGCCGGGACGCGCTATGGCTACACCTTC. Residues: CAISAGTRYGYTF.

This chain links TRBV18 with TRBJ1-1, with D possibly being TRBD1 (5 bases). The ends were cut back, 2 bases at V and 11 bases at J, with 18 bases in the middle. CDR1 and CDR2 (germline): KGHSH, LQKENI. The CDR3 length is 14 residues. CDR3 sequence reads: CASSPGGDLVWAFF. CDR3 nucleotides: TGTGCCAGCTCACCAGGGGGAGACCTCGTCTGGGCTTTCTTT. Filled out from reference TRBV18 and TRBJ1-1, the complete variable domain reads NAGVMQNPRHLVRRRGQEARLRCSPMKGHSHVYWYRQLPEEGLKFMVYLQKENIIDESGMPKERFSAEFPKEGPSILRIQQVVRGDSAAYFCASSPGGDLVWAFFGQGTRLTVV.

This clonotype was observed a few times. V usage is TRBV28 and J usage is TRBJ2-2, with TRBD2 identical over 7 bases. This CDR3 is built from 14 residues. Germline V gives CDR1 MDHEN, CDR2 SYDVKM. The trim removed 7 bases at V and 4 bases at J, leaving 6 bases unmatched. In DNA form, the CDR3 reads TGTGCCAGCATCCCTAGCGGCGGCACCGGGGAGCTGTTTTTT. It specifies CASIPSGGTGELFF. Supplemented by reference TRBV28 and TRBJ2-2, the full variable domain reads DVKVTQSSRYLVKRTGEKVFLECVQDMDHENMFWYRQDPGLGLRLIYFSYDVKMKEKGDIPEGYSVSREKKERFSLILESASTNQTSMYLCASIPSGGTGELFFGEGSRLTVL.

In its sample, this clonotype was seen a few times. The rearrangement joins TRBV30 to TRBJ1-1; D is undetermined. The CDR3 loop spans 13 amino acids. In germline, CDR1 is GTSNPN, CDR2 SVGIG (reference sequence). Trimming removed 5 bases at V and 1 base at J, with 11 bases between. The CDR3 coding sequence is TGTGCCTGGGGGGAAGGCTGGAACACTGAAGCTTTCTTT. Its translation: CAWGEGWNTEAFF.

This clonotype has a single count. The V gene is TRBV19, the J gene TRBJ1-1; D ambiguous. The CDR3 has 12 amino acids. Germline V gene sequence: CDR1 LNHDA, CDR2 SQIVND (reference sequence). Deletions cut 7 bases from V and 1 base from J, with 7 bases between. CDR3 bases: TGTGCCAGTACGGGCAGGAACACTGAAGCTTTCTTT. Translation gives CASTGRNTEAFF.